These 30 T cell receptor beta chains were all obtained from the same sample, sequenced in a study of OX40 agonist ivuxolimab in advanced cancers. Clones were read by immunoSEQ multiplex PCR, and TCRdb kept only the in-frame ones, dropping some. Here the sample spans around 54,000 clones, roughly 94% being singletons. The starting material was CD4+ or CD8+ T cells sorted from blood, obtained in a trial of the OX40 agonist ivuxolimab. These receptors were obtained from an adult with an advanced solid tumor such as melanoma, head and neck, liver or kidney cancer.

This clone has just one count. V gene TRBV28 combines with J gene TRBJ1-5, with D maybe TRBD1 (5 bases). V gave up 5 bases and J gave up 3 bases, with 11 bases separating them. The CDR3 covers 14 residues. Germline V gene sequence: CDR1 MDHEN, CDR2 SYDVKM. CDR3 protein: CASSPSGVNQPQHF. The CDR3 DNA follows: TGTGCCAGCAGTCCTTCGGGGGTCAATCAGCCCCAGCATTTT.

The chain recombines TRBV7-2 with TRBJ2-2, with TRBD1 matching over 11 bases. This CDR3 comprises 16 residues. Germline CDR1 SGHTA, CDR2 FQGNSA. Trimming removed 4 bases from V and 4 bases from J; junction bases left unmatched: 5. The CDR3 loop reads CASSYAGTGGTGELFF. The DNA for the CDR3 is TGTGCCAGCAGCTATGCCGGGACAGGGGGCACCGGGGAGCTGTTTTTT.

The gene calls are TRBV10-2 and TRBJ2-7; D uncertain. V dropped 6 bases and J dropped 2 bases, with 11 bases sitting between them. Germline V gene lookup returns CDR1 WSHSY and CDR2 SAAADI. CDR3 size: 13 residues. CDR3 coding DNA: TGCGCCAGCAGCCCCGTGCCGCCCTACGAGCAGTACTTC. As protein: CASSPVPPYEQYF.

V gene TRBV4-1 combines with J gene TRBJ2-7; the match to TRBD1 covers 7 bases. The CDR3 totals 15 residues. J gave up 6 bases and V 3 bases, and 11 bases lay outside the gene matches. In germline, CDR1 is MGHRA, CDR2 YSYEKL. The CDR3, as DNA: TGCGCCAGCAGCCAGAAGACAGGGCTAGGTTCCGAGCAGTACTTC. It specifies CASSQKTGLGSEQYF.

The chain is built from TRBV5-4 and TRBJ2-5; the match to TRBD1 covers 7 bases. The CDR3 runs to 16 residues. V was clipped by 4 bases and J by 4 bases; unmatched bases: 13. Germline V gene lookup returns CDR1 SGHNT and CDR2 YYREEE (reference sequence). This chain's CDR3 is CASSLDPGTDRETQYF. In nucleotides, the CDR3 is TGTGCCAGCAGCCTCGACCCCGGGACAGATCGAGAGACCCAGTACTTC.

The chain employs TRBV10-2 and TRBJ2-7, with a possible D match to TRBD1 (5 bases). Trimming cost V 6 bases and J 0 bases, with 12 bases left between them. The CDR3 covers 14 residues. The germline V gene has CDR1 WSHSY and CDR2 SAAADI. The CDR3 reads CASSLDRNSYEQYF. The CDR3 nucleotides are TGCGCCAGCAGCTTAGACAGAAACTCCTACGAGCAGTACTTC.

This clone has a single count. The chain combines TRBV6-4 with TRBJ2-7; no firm D call. Germline V gives CDR1 MRHNA, CDR2 SNTAGT. V lost 8 bases, J lost 2 bases, and 13 bases lay in between. The CDR3 is made up of 13 amino acids. The CDR3 nucleotides read TGTGCCAGCGAACGGACGGTAGCCTACGAGCAGTACTTC. Residues: CASERTVAYEQYF.

J is TRBJ2-2 and V is TRBV6-5; D may match TRBD1 or TRBD2 (5 bases each). The CDR3 totals 15 residues. The germline CDR1 and CDR2 sequences are MNHEY and SVGAGI. V shed 3 bases and J shed 5 bases, with 13 bases lying between them. CDR3 loop: CASSYSGPRTGELFF. CDR3 coding DNA: TGTGCCAGCAGTTATTCGGGACCCAGGACCGGGGAGCTGTTTTTT.

The gene calls are TRBV2 and TRBJ2-3; D is uncertain. Germline V gives CDR1 SNHLY, CDR2 FYNNEI. Trimming took off 1 base at V and 6 bases at J, with 11 bases between the two ends. CDR3 size: 14 residues. CDR3 region: CASSEETPSDTQYF. CDR3 nucleotides: TGTGCCAGCAGTGAAGAAACCCCGTCGGATACGCAGTATTTT.

The CDR3 is CASSFLDTEQFF. The CDR3 nucleotides read TGTGCCAGCAGCTTTCTGGACACTGAGCAGTTCTTC. The V gene is TRBV2, the J gene TRBJ2-1, with a weak D call TRBD1 (5 bases). V was cut by 6 bases and J by 9 bases, with 12 bases left in between. Germline V gene data show CDR1 as SNHLY and CDR2 as FYNNEI. The CDR3 covers 12 residues.

CDR3 coding DNA: TGTGCCAGTAGTATCTGGCTCGGACAGATGAACACCGGGGAGCTGTTTTTT. This encodes CASSIWLGQMNTGELFF. The chain combines TRBV19 with TRBJ2-2, with D possibly matching TRBD1 (6 bases). This CDR3 has 17 residues. V lost 3 bases to trimming and J lost 1 base, with 15 bases between them. CDR1 is LNHDA, CDR2 SQIVND, per germline (reference sequence).

The CDR3 loop reads CASSLGTTYEQFF. The CDR3 DNA follows: TGTGCCAGCAGCTTAGGGACTACTTATGAGCAGTTCTTC. This rearrangement joins TRBV7-9 to TRBJ2-1; possibly TRBD2 for D (6 bases). The CDR3 is 13 residues long. V lost 1 base to trimming and J lost 8 bases, with 9 bases between them. Germline CDR1 SEHNR, CDR2 FQNEAQ (reference sequence).

The CDR3 bases are TGTGCCAGCAGCGGACGAACTAGCGGGGGTCACACAGATACGCAGTATTTT. Translating it yields CASSGRTSGGHTDTQYF. The J gene is TRBJ2-3, the V gene TRBV11-3; 11 bases align to TRBD2. J was trimmed by 2 bases and V by 5 bases; bases with no gene match: 9. The germline gives CDR1 SGHNT, CDR2 YENEEA. The length of the CDR3 is 17 residues.

The gene calls are TRBV5-1 and TRBJ2-7, with D possibly being TRBD1 (5 bases). Germline-derived CDR1 and CDR2 are SGHRS and YFSETQ. Trimming removed 4 bases at V and 2 bases at J, with 10 bases between. The CDR3 length is 13 residues. In DNA form, the CDR3 reads TGCGCCAGCAGCCCGTCGACAGCCTACGAGCAGTACTTC. This sequence encodes CASSPSTAYEQYF.

The CDR3 protein is CASSSLVYRELFF. The CDR3 DNA follows: TGTGCCAGCAGTTCACTAGTCTACCGGGAGCTGTTTTTT. The J gene is TRBJ2-2, the V gene TRBV6-5; possible D gene TRBD2, 5 bases. The CDR3 spans 13 residues. Germline assignment: CDR1 MNHEY and CDR2 SVGAGI. V was clipped by 4 bases and J by 9 bases, with 12 bases between them.

This clone was counted a few times. This CDR3 reads CASRLTNYGYTF. Here the CDR3 DNA reads TGTGCCTCCAGGCTTACTAACTATGGCTACACCTTC. V and J are TRBV30 and TRBJ1-2; the D is unclear. V was pared by 7 bases and J by 0 bases, with 9 bases between. Per germline, CDR1 GTSNPN and CDR2 SVGIG (reference sequence). There are 12 residues in the CDR3.

The chain employs TRBV9 and TRBJ2-7; 7 nucleotides agree with TRBD1. This CDR3 comprises 13 residues. J was trimmed by 4 bases and V by 3 bases; bases with no gene match: 4. The V gene's germline CDR1 is SGDLS and CDR2 YYNGEE. The CDR3 DNA is TGTGCCAGCAGCGAAGGGACAGCTTACGAGCAGTACTTC. Translation: CASSEGTAYEQYF.

This sequence joins TRBV6-6 and TRBJ2-5; D remains unclear. The germline gives CDR1 MNHNY, CDR2 SVGAGI (reference sequence). This CDR3 has 13 amino acids. Trimming removed 2 bases from V and 5 bases from J, with 9 bases in between. CDR3 sequence reads: CASSYVFPETQYF. In DNA form, the CDR3 reads TGTGCCAGCAGTTACGTGTTCCCCGAGACCCAGTACTTC.

The count of this clone is one. The chain links TRBV14 to TRBJ2-7; D is uncertain. The ends were cut back, 3 bases at V and 4 bases at J, with 4 bases in the middle. The CDR3 totals 11 residues. CDR1 SGHDN and CDR2 FVKESK come from the germline V gene. The CDR3, as DNA: TGTGCCAGCAGCCAGGGATACGAGCAGTACTTC. Amino acid sequence: CASSQGYEQYF. The whole variable domain, filled in from reference TRBV14 and TRBJ2-7, reads EAGVTQFPSHSVIEKGQTVTLRCDPISGHDNLYWYRRVMGKEIKFLLHFVKESKQDESGMPNNRFLAERTGGTYSTLKVQPAELEDSGVYFCASSQGYEQYFGPGTRLTVT.

This sequence joins TRBV7-9 and TRBJ2-5; D remains unclear. Trimming removed 5 bases from V and 2 bases from J, with 15 bases in between. This CDR3 has 15 residues. The germline V gene has CDR1 SEHNR and CDR2 FQNEAQ (reference sequence). CDR3 DNA: TGTGCCAGCAGCCAGCCGCTTGGGGTTCAAGAGACCCAGTACTTC. As protein: CASSQPLGVQETQYF.

The gene calls are TRBV7-6 and TRBJ2-7; 10 bases are a match to TRBD2. V shed 1 base and J 7 bases; nucleotides not matched to a gene: 7. Germline V CDR1 and CDR2: SGHVS, FNYEAQ. There are 15 residues in the CDR3. CDR3 nucleotide sequence: TGTGCCAGCAGCTTAGAGCCGGGACTAGCGAGAGAGCAGTACTTC. It encodes CASSLEPGLAREQYF.

The chain carries TRBV15 and TRBJ2-7; 9 nucleotides align to TRBD2. The CDR3 extends over 16 amino acids. V shed 0 bases and J 3 bases; nucleotides not matched to a gene: 6. In germline, CDR1 is LNHNV, CDR2 YYDKDF (reference sequence). Here the CDR3 reads CATSRDRSSGGYEQYF. Written as DNA, the CDR3 is TGTGCCACCAGCAGAGATCGTAGTAGCGGGGGCTACGAGCAGTACTTC.

Worth noting for this clone: Compared with germline, one end of the junction differs, possibly owing to a read error. This rearrangement joins TRBV5-1 to TRBJ2-7, with TRBD1 as a possible D gene (5 bases). In germline, CDR1 is SGHRS, CDR2 YFSETQ. The CDR3 length is 15 residues. The CDR3: CASSLGGGLSSEQYF. The CDR3 DNA reads TGCGCCAGCAGCTTGGGGGGCGGCCTGTCCTCCGAGCAGTACTTC.

This sequence joins TRBV10-1 and TRBJ2-1; D uncertain. Germline values: CDR1 WNHNN, CDR2 SYGVQD (reference sequence). This CDR3 has 13 amino acids. Trimming took 2 bases from V and 7 from J, leaving 9 bases between them. The CDR3 here is CASSEGSPNEQFF. DNA of the CDR3: TGCGCCAGCAGTGAGGGCTCGCCGAATGAGCAGTTCTTC.

The chain employs TRBV9 and TRBJ2-7; D remains unclear. CDR1 and CDR2 (germline): SGDLS, YYNGEE. Trimming removed 0 bases at V and 7 bases at J, with 14 bases between. The CDR3 runs to 14 residues. The chain's CDR3 is CASSVGADPREQYF. In nucleotides, the CDR3 is TGTGCCAGCAGCGTAGGGGCGGACCCGCGAGAGCAGTACTTC. Based on the CDR3 plus reference TRBV9 and TRBJ2-7, the full variable domain is DSGVTQTPKHLITATGQRVTLRCSPRSGDLSVYWYQQSLDQGLQFLIQYYNGEERAKGNILERFSAQQFPDLHSELNLSSLELGDSALYFCASSVGADPREQYFGPGTRLTVT.

A remark on this clone: Other DNA sequences in this sample translate to the same CDR3. The chain has TRBV5-1 and TRBJ2-7; possibly TRBD1 for D (6 bases). V gave up 3 bases and J gave up 3 bases, with 7 bases separating them. Germline CDR1 and CDR2: SGHRS and YFSETQ. The CDR3 runs 12 residues. CDR3 sequence (DNA): TGCGCCAGCAGCTCGGACAGCTACGAGCAGTACTTC. This sequence encodes CASSSDSYEQYF.

This rearrangement joins TRBV30 to TRBJ2-2, with D perhaps matching TRBD1 or TRBD2 (5 bases each). Trimming stripped 4 bases from V and 5 bases from J, with 14 bases between. CDR3 length: 14 amino acids. Germline loops: CDR1 GTSNPN, CDR2 SVGIG (reference sequence). CDR3 loop: CAWTGGEGTGELFF. The DNA of the CDR3 is TGTGCCTGGACTGGGGGAGAGGGGACCGGGGAGCTGTTTTTT.

Only a few counts were recorded for this clone. The gene calls are TRBV28 and TRBJ1-2; D is unresolved. The CDR3 extends over 13 amino acids. The V end lost 2 bases, the J end lost 5 bases, and 9 bases lay between the germline ends. Germline V gene data show CDR1 as MDHEN and CDR2 as SYDVKM. The CDR3 here is CASSLPDWYGYTF. The CDR3 nucleotides read TGTGCCAGCAGTTTACCGGATTGGTATGGCTACACCTTC.

The chain uses TRBV4-1 and TRBJ2-1; D is uncertain. Between the trimmed V and J ends, which lost 4 bases and 5 bases, there was a span of 9 bases. From germline, CDR1 is MGHRA and CDR2 YSYEKL. This CDR3 comprises 13 residues. The CDR3 loop reads CASSPGPNNEQFF. The DNA for the CDR3 is TGCGCCAGCAGCCCGGGCCCTAACAATGAGCAGTTCTTC.

The J gene is TRBJ1-5, the V gene TRBV19; D is unresolved. Germline V lookup: CDR1 LNHDA, CDR2 SQIVND (reference sequence). This CDR3 has 12 residues. V was pared by 1 base and J by 7 bases, with 5 bases between. The CDR3 reads CASSIGQQPQHF. In DNA form, the CDR3 reads TGTGCCAGTAGTATAGGGCAGCAGCCCCAGCATTTT.